The 10 T cell receptor beta chains in this list originate from one sample, sequenced in a study of blood T cell repertoires in COVID-19. Measured with immunoSEQ multiplex PCR; TCRdb has only the in-frame clones, and not every one. Among 130,000 to 150,000 clones, 80% to 90% were seen once, and the ten largest hold roughly 1.5%. The sequenced sample consisted of peripheral blood. These TCRs come from a woman in her forties or fifties with acute or convalescent COVID-19.

The chain combines TRBV2 with TRBJ2-7; D might be TRBD1 (6 bases). Germline lookup yields CDR1 SNHLY and CDR2 FYNNEI. CDR3 length equals 15 residues. With 5 bases removed from V and 2 bases from J, the gap between germline ends came to 16 bases. In nucleotides, the CDR3 is TGTGCCAGCAGTACCCTTGGGGGCCGGACCTACGAGCAGTACTTC. This encodes CASSTLGGRTYEQYF.

The J gene is TRBJ2-1, the V gene TRBV24-1, with 10 bases matching TRBD1. V lost 4 bases, J lost 8 bases, and 7 bases stayed unmatched. Per germline, CDR1 KGHDR and CDR2 SFDVKD. The CDR3 is 15 amino acids. This CDR3 is CATSDGDRGGDEQFF. In DNA, the CDR3 is TGTGCCACCAGTGACGGGGACAGGGGTGGGGATGAGCAGTTCTTC.

The chain links TRBV5-1 to TRBJ1-2; a possible D gene is TRBD1 (6 bases). The CDR3 extends over 13 amino acids. The V gene lost 3 bases and the J gene lost 6 bases, with 12 bases spanning the gap. The germline V gene has CDR1 SGHRS and CDR2 YFSETQ. As DNA, the CDR3 is TGCGCCAGCAGCTCTCAGGGGAAGGATGGCTACACCTTC. As protein: CASSSQGKDGYTF.

This chain connects TRBV4-1 to TRBJ1-2; no clear D. The CDR3 consists of 14 residues. V gave up 1 base and J gave up 3 bases, with 9 bases separating them. The germline gives CDR1 MGHRA, CDR2 YSYEKL. In DNA, the CDR3 is TGCGCCAGCAGCCAAGCGAGAGGCGACTATGGCTACACCTTC. Its translation is CASSQARGDYGYTF.

The gene calls are TRBV11-2 and TRBJ2-1, with 10 nucleotides matching TRBD2. CDR1 is SGHAT and CDR2 is FQNNGV in the germline V gene. The V and J ends lost 5 bases and 7 bases, in that order; junction bases with no gene match: 11. This CDR3 has 16 amino acids. This chain's CDR3 is CASSLSGGHTRNEQFF. The CDR3 DNA follows: TGTGCCAGCAGCCTTAGCGGGGGGCATACAAGAAATGAGCAGTTCTTC. Looking up the rest from reference TRBV11-2 and TRBJ2-1 gives the full variable domain: EAGVAQSPRYKIIEKRQSVAFWCNPISGHATLYWYQQILGQGPKLLIQFQNNGVVDDSQLPKDRFSAERLKGVDSTLKIQPAKLEDSAVYLCASSLSGGHTRNEQFFGPGTRLTVL.

The V gene is TRBV18, the J gene TRBJ2-1, with a tentative D call TRBD2 (6 bases). CDR1 is KGHSH and CDR2 is LQKENI in the germline V gene. Trimming took 4 bases from V and 5 from J, leaving 15 bases between them. The CDR3 is 15 residues long. CDR3 DNA: TGTGCCAGCTCACTTTCGGAGGGCTTTAACAATGAGCAGTTCTTC. Protein product: CASSLSEGFNNEQFF. The whole variable domain, filled in from reference TRBV18 and TRBJ2-1, reads NAGVMQNPRHLVRRRGQEARLRCSPMKGHSHVYWYRQLPEEGLKFMVYLQKENIIDESGMPKERFSAEFPKEGPSILRIQQVVRGDSAAYFCASSLSEGFNNEQFFGPGTRLTVL.

The rearrangement joins TRBV7-8 to TRBJ1-1, with D tentatively TRBD1 (5 bases). V lost 2 bases to trimming and J lost 0 bases, with 7 bases between them. CDR3 length: 14 amino acids. Germline CDR1 SGHVS, CDR2 FQNEAQ. The CDR3 sequence is CASSLQGLNTEAFF. Written as DNA, the CDR3 is TGTGCCAGCAGCTTACAGGGATTGAACACTGAAGCTTTCTTT.

The CDR3: CATSDSTGGTDTQYF. The CDR3 DNA follows: TGTGCCACCAGTGATTCGACAGGGGGCACAGATACGCAGTATTTT. The rearrangement links TRBV24-1 to TRBJ2-3, with 8 positions matching TRBD1. V lost 2 bases and J lost 1; bases outside the gene matches: 1. Looked up from germline, CDR1 is KGHDR and CDR2 is SFDVKD. CDR3 length: 15 amino acids.

The CDR3 spells CASRAIWTSGSLSTDTQYF. The CDR3 nucleotides read TGTGCCAGCAGGGCGATTTGGACTAGCGGGAGTCTTAGCACAGATACGCAGTATTTT. The gene calls are TRBV7-9 and TRBJ2-3, with TRBD2 identical over 13 bases. The ends lost 6 bases at V and 0 bases at J; junction bases unmatched: 12. The CDR3 is 19 amino acids. CDR1 and CDR2 from the germline V gene are SEHNR and FQNEAQ (reference sequence).

V is TRBV2 and J is TRBJ1-1; D ambiguous. V was trimmed by 6 bases and J by 1 base, leaving 6 bases between them. CDR1 SNHLY and CDR2 FYNNEI come from the germline V gene. The CDR3 spans 12 residues. CDR3 region: CASRERNTEAFF. The CDR3 DNA follows: TGTGCCAGCAGGGAACGGAACACTGAAGCTTTCTTT.